This TCR beta chain is drawn from a study of T cells in Graves' hyperthyroidism and ophthalmopathy (dated by TCRdb to between 2018 and 2020). Some background on the complete study: Peripheral blood was collected at initial diagnosis, before any treatment. A discovery cohort of about a hundred patients, about 40 with Graves' ophthalmopathy and more than 55 with stable Graves' hyperthyroidism, was used to find distinguishing TCR V-J signatures. The 80 to 100 discovery patients were randomly divided into training and test sets at a 7:3 ratio. Whether ophthalmopathy could be predicted prospectively was tested in an independent validation cohort made up of some 20 hyperthyroidism patients plus 17 patients who later progressed to ophthalmopathy. Following sampling, methimazole starting at 30 mg daily was given to hyperthyroidism patients, and high-dose intravenous methylprednisolone was given to ophthalmopathy patients. In several Graves' hyperthyroidism patients, the study also compared T-cell repertoires from thyroid tissue with T-cell repertoires from blood. According to the paper, TCR Vbeta CDR3 sequencing was carried out on around 140 peripheral blood samples, which came from approximately 41 ophthalmopathy, fewer than 80 hyperthyroidism and roughly 17 progressor patients. Overall results and qualifications from the work: During validation, the model predicted progression to ophthalmopathy a median of approximately 6.5 months ahead of onset, with 70.59% sensitivity and 72.22% specificity. Ophthalmopathy was separated from stable hyperthyroidism by a 13 V-J signature model, with 85% to 90% sensitivity and about 84% specificity obtained in cross-validation and 80%/75% obtained in testing. Most expanded thyroid clonotypes (frequency above 0.001) were also found in blood, which suggests that blood repertoires may mirror thyroid immune responses. No statistical method was used to set the sample size in advance, and investigators knew the group allocation.

This clonotype was recorded only once. Its antigen is unknown. Within one base of it there is no much larger clone, and no base qualities were kept. One read alone lends weak support. Ophthalmopathy patients had moderately to severely active disease, with a Clinical Activity Score of 3 or more, a NOSPECS grade of 4 or more, and a disease duration of less than 3 months. Any patient with an uncontrolled infection, another autoimmune disease, pregnancy or lactation was excluded. Clinical symptoms, serum thyroxine and TRAb, thyroid ultrasound, and orbital computed tomography formed the basis for the diagnoses. PBMCs were isolated from about 10 ml of fresh peripheral blood by Ficoll-Paque density gradient centrifugation. Total RNA was extracted using Trizol reagent, and RNA quality was assessed on an Agilent 2100 Bioanalyzer. Amplification of TCR beta CDR3 regions was carried out from RNA transcripts. A first-round RT-PCR of the TCR CDR3 used the HTBI primer set with the Qiagen OneStep RT-PCR kit. The libraries were constructed in a second round of multiplex PCR and then size-selected and purified. Sequencing of the libraries was done on an Illumina HiSeq2000 using paired-end 100 bp reads. The authors' analysis ran thus. SOAPnuke was used to process the raw data, throwing out any read that contained adapters or uncalled bases, had a mean Phred below 15, or lacked an exact constant-primer or identifier match. COPE v1.2.5 was used to merge the high-quality paired reads, and each unique nucleotide sequence was defined as a clonotype. Clonotypes were aligned to IMGT TRBV, TRBD and TRBJ reference segments using MiTCR v1.1. Only V-J combinations with frequency above 0.0001, covering about 99% of repertoires, were analysed. A TCS score was defined as the ratio between F50 (clonal expansion) and ExV (chaos), using BLOSUM62-based TCRdist between CDR3 peptides within each V-J. Welch's t-statistics and random forest reduced fewer than 550 V-J features to 13, which were used in a naive Bayes classifier (R e1071). The raw public data were reprocessed by TCRdb itself: fastp quality trimming at Q25, MiXCR clonotype calling, in-frame beta chains only. Entries that share a CDR3 protein sequence are merged under the most common genes and DNA. The V and J calls were not made by the authors but by TCRdb's processing. Across this sample there are 530,000 or so distinct CDR3 sequences, with 15% to 20% seen only once. Jointly, the top ten make up approximately 15% of the sample.

Trimming at the junction amounts to 0 bases on V and 0 bases on J, and the germline ends lie 8 bases apart. From the cysteine through the phenylalanine, the CDR3 covers 15 amino acids. Only the CDR3 DNA stays, 45 bases, in frame from base 1. The germline V gene sets CDR1 to MNHEY and CDR2 to SVGEGT. The chain uses TRBV6-2 or TRBV6-3 and TRBJ1-1; perhaps TRBD1 is the D gene, with 5 bases matching. Sequencing was performed on blood. The TCR comes from a young woman with Graves' ophthalmopathy. Read as DNA, the sequence is TGTGCCAGCAGTTACTCGAGGGACGTGAACACTGAAGCTTTCTTT. The translation is CASSYSRDVNTEAFF.